The rows below give T cell receptor beta chains drawn from one sample of a study of cytomegalovirus exposure and HLA in healthy donors. Using immunoSEQ multiplex PCR, the repertoire was profiled, and TCRdb retains in-frame clones only, with some absent. Of 110,000 to 150,000 clones listed, around 79% are singletons. The sequenced sample consisted of PBMCs. The origin of the receptors is a male donor in good health and CMV-seronegative. The CDR3 runs from the conserved cysteine through the conserved F or W. The D gene is left open where the match is weak. Only part of the rows carry a size: once, few, many, or a class if the clone is expanded.

D gene	V gene	J gene	clone size	CDR3 protein	CDR3 DNA
.	TRBV7-9	TRBJ2-5	few	CASSYPAETQYF	TGTGCCAGCAGCTATCCTGCGGAGACCCAGTACTTC
TRBD1	TRBV29-1	TRBJ1-1	.	CSVDQDRGHTEAFF	TGCAGCGTTGACCAGGACAGGGGGCACACTGAAGCTTTCTTT
.	TRBV6-5	TRBJ2-1	.	CASSYSDFNNEQFF	TGTGCCAGCAGTTACTCGGACTTTAACAATGAGCAGTTCTTC
TRBD2	TRBV2	TRBJ2-3	.	CASRGLISTDTQYF	TGTGCCAGCAGGGGACTAATTAGCACAGATACGCAGTATTTT
TRBD1	TRBV4-1	TRBJ2-4	.	CASSQGTGGLKNIQYF	TGCGCCAGCAGCCAGGGGACAGGGGGCTTAAAAAACATTCAGTACTTC
.	TRBV7-9	TRBJ2-7	.	CSSSSPGHYEQYF	TGTTCCAGCAGCTCGCCGGGACATTACGAGCAGTACTTC
.	TRBV5-1	TRBJ2-5	.	CASSPRDTSRTQYF	TGCGCCAGCAGCCCCCGGGACACCTCAAGGACCCAGTACTTC
TRBD2	TRBV5-1	TRBJ2-1	.	CASSPGLAGYNEQFF	TGCGCCAGCAGCCCGGGACTAGCGGGATACAATGAGCAGTTCTTC
.	TRBV5-4	TRBJ1-1	.	CASSLAGRGNTEAFF	TGTGCCAGCAGCTTAGCGGGGCGCGGGAACACTGAAGCTTTCTTT
.	TRBV5-1	TRBJ1-3	few	CASSQQGSNTIYF	TGCGCCAGCAGCCAGCAGGGGAGTAACACCATATATTTT
.	TRBV6-5	TRBJ1-1	.	CASSFLRGLENTEAFF	TGTGCCAGCAGTTTCCTGAGAGGGCTAGAGAACACTGAAGCTTTCTTT
.	TRBV5-6	TRBJ1-6	few	CASSARDNSPLHF	TGTGCCAGCAGCGCCCGGGATAATTCACCCCTCCACTTT
.	TRBV2	TRBJ2-4	.	CASRQGQAKNIQYF	TGTGCCAGCAGGCAGGGTCAAGCCAAAAACATTCAGTACTTC
TRBD1	TRBV5-4	TRBJ2-5	.	CASSLTGGETQYF	TGTGCCAGCAGCTTAACAGGGGGAGAGACCCAGTACTTC
TRBD2	TRBV7-8	TRBJ2-1	.	CASSSRLAGAYNEQFF	TGTGCCAGCAGCTCCAGACTAGCGGGGGCCTACAATGAGCAGTTCTTC
TRBD2	TRBV7-6	TRBJ2-1	once	CASRGTSSNEQFF	TGTGCCAGCCGCGGGACTAGCTCCAATGAGCAGTTCTTC
.	TRBV19	TRBJ1-1	.	CASRILQGMGTDTEAFF	TGTGCCAGTAGGATATTACAGGGAATGGGGACGGACACTGAAGCTTTCTTT
.	TRBV4-1	TRBJ2-1	.	CASSQVNLVSYNEQFF	TGCGCCAGCAGCCAAGTTAATCTAGTCTCCTACAATGAGCAGTTCTTC
.	TRBV7-2	TRBJ1-3	.	CASSIQGNTIYF	TGTGCCAGCAGCATACAGGGAAACACCATATATTTT
.	TRBV7-7	TRBJ2-1	.	CASSRGLSDEQFF	TGTGCTAGCAGCAGAGGGTTGAGCGATGAGCAGTTCTTC
TRBD1	TRBV6-5	TRBJ1-1	few	CASSYSTGVLNTEAFF	TGTGCCAGCAGTTACTCGACAGGGGTTTTGAACACTGAAGCTTTCTTT
TRBD1	TRBV5-1	TRBJ2-7	.	CASSSGRTGGDEQYF	TGCGCCAGCAGTTCCGGAAGGACAGGGGGCGACGAGCAGTACTTC
TRBD1	TRBV19	TRBJ2-2	.	CASRRWGQETVELFF	TGTGCCAGTAGGAGGTGGGGACAGGAGACCGTGGAGCTGTTTTTT
.	TRBV5-1	TRBJ2-1	.	CASSFGDFGAPNEQFF	TGCGCCAGCAGCTTCGGGGACTTCGGGGCGCCCAATGAGCAGTTCTTC
.	TRBV18	TRBJ1-1	.	CASSPTVNTEAFF	TGTGCCAGCTCGCCGACAGTGAACACTGAAGCTTTCTTT
TRBD1	TRBV27	TRBJ1-2	.	CASSSTGVSYGYTF	TGTGCCAGCAGCTCGACAGGGGTCAGCTATGGCTACACCTTC
.	TRBV7-3	TRBJ2-6	few	CASGRANVLTF	TGTGCCAGCGGCCGGGCCAACGTCCTGACTTTC
.	TRBV5-4	TRBJ2-5	.	CASSLDLRVSQETQYF	TGTGCCAGCAGCTTGGACCTGAGGGTGTCCCAAGAGACCCAGTACTTC
TRBD1	TRBV19	TRBJ1-4	.	CASSIQGVGEKLFF	TGTGCCAGTAGTATTCAGGGGGTTGGTGAAAAACTGTTTTTT
TRBD1	TRBV4-1	TRBJ2-7	.	CASSPIPGTEVYEQYF	TGCGCCAGCAGCCCTATCCCCGGGACAGAGGTCTACGAGCAGTACTTC
TRBD1	TRBV2	TRBJ1-1	.	CASSGQGGNEAFF	TGTGCCAGCAGTGGACAGGGTGGGAATGAAGCTTTCTTT
TRBD2	TRBV6-1	TRBJ2-7	few	CASSAASGASYEQYF	TGTGCCAGCAGTGCAGCTAGCGGGGCCTCCTACGAGCAGTACTTC
TRBD1	TRBV27	TRBJ2-2	.	CASSLTGAGTGELFF	TGTGCCAGCAGTTTGACAGGGGCTGGAACCGGGGAGCTGTTTTTT
TRBD1	TRBV4-3	TRBJ2-7	.	CASSRSGGYEQYF	TGCGCCAGCAGCCGGTCAGGGGGCTACGAGCAGTACTTC
.	TRBV9	TRBJ1-2	.	CASSVGASYGYTF	TGTGCCAGCAGCGTAGGCGCCTCCTATGGCTACACCTTC
TRBD1	TRBV5-1	TRBJ1-5	.	CASSLDRGDNQPQHF	TGCGCCAGCAGTCTGGACAGGGGGGACAATCAGCCCCAGCATTTT
TRBD2	TRBV19	TRBJ2-1	.	CASSIALAGGPYNEQFF	TGTGCCAGTAGTATAGCTCTAGCGGGAGGGCCGTACAATGAGCAGTTCTTC
TRBD1	TRBV11-2	TRBJ1-3	.	CASSYRGGNTIYF	TGTGCCAGCAGCTACAGGGGGGGAAACACCATATATTTT
.	TRBV7-3	TRBJ2-7	.	CASSLDTSYEQYF	TGTGCCAGCAGCTTAGACACCAGCTACGAGCAGTACTTC
.	TRBV4-3	TRBJ1-2	once	CASSQDLGGAGGYTF	TGCGCCAGCAGCCAAGATCTTGGGGGGGCGGGTGGCTACACCTTC
TRBD1	TRBV6-5	TRBJ2-7	.	CASSYSGTEAVYEQYF	TGTGCCAGCAGTTACTCAGGGACAGAAGCAGTCTACGAGCAGTACTTC
.	TRBV4-3	TRBJ1-2	.	CASSQDGGGYTF	TGCGCCAGCAGCCAAGACGGGGGGGGCTACACCTTC